The clone carrying this TCR beta chain showed up many times. The antigen is unknown. TCRdb redid the calling of the 5' RACE reads with MiXCR, one entry per CDR3 protein. Here the sample spans some 100,000 distinct CDR3 sequences, around 8.5% being singletons. This specimen belongs to a study of CD8 T cells in ankylosing spondylitis. Study-wide findings and caveats: Ankylosing spondylitis blood appeared to be characterized by a TCR beta motif of roughly eight highly homologous variants.

Sequenced input: blood, either unsorted or a sorted T cell fraction (not recorded which). This clonotype was obtained from a male donor with ankylosing spondylitis.

The CDR3 protein is CASSDGTGGTGELFF. CDR3 nucleotides: TGTGCCAGCAGTGACGGGACAGGGGGCACCGGGGAGCTGTTTTTT. The chain couples TRBV6-4 to TRBJ2-2, with 11 positions matching TRBD1. Germline assignment: CDR1 MRHNA and CDR2 SNTAGT. The junction had 0 bases not matched to a gene; V was cut back by 2 bases and J by 4 bases. This CDR3 comprises 15 residues.